Following are 16 T cell receptor beta chains from one sample sequenced in a study of T cell responses to AZD1222 COVID-19 vaccine. Libraries were prepared by immunoSEQ multiplex PCR; TCRdb keeps only in-frame clonotypes and omits some of them. This table holds around 99,000 clones, roughly nine tenths found once. Sequenced material: peripheral blood, taken on day 0 of AZD1222 vaccination. All receptors come from an adult in good health.

This chain joins TRBV18 and TRBJ1-5; D remains unclear. The CDR3 has 12 residues. Germline V gene sequence: CDR1 KGHSH, CDR2 LQKENI. With 3 bases removed from V and 12 bases from J, the gap between germline ends came to 12 bases. As DNA, the CDR3 is TGTGCCAGCTCACCGTCGGACGGCAACCAGCATTTT. It codes for CASSPSDGNQHF.

This clone was detected only once. The germline gene is not matched at one end of the junction; a read error may be the cause. This chain joins TRBV6-5 and TRBJ1-4; a weak D match, TRBD1 (5 bases). Germline CDR1 reads MNHEY; CDR2 reads SVGAGI. This CDR3 contains 15 residues. CDR3 amino acids: CASSYWGRENEKLFF. CDR3 in DNA: TGTGCCAGCAGCTACTGGGGCAGGGAGAATGAAAAACTGTTTTTT.

This clone was seen a handful of times. The CDR3 DNA reads TGTGCCAGCAGTCCCGGACTAGCGGGAGGGCCTGGCGGTGAGCAGTTCTTC. Its translation: CASSPGLAGGPGGEQFF. This chain connects TRBV28 to TRBJ2-1, with 15 bases aligning to TRBD2. The trim removed 5 bases at V and 9 bases at J, leaving 11 bases unmatched. The CDR3 has 17 residues. Looked up from germline, CDR1 is MDHEN and CDR2 is SYDVKM.

The V call is TRBV19, the J call TRBJ1-1, with D tentatively TRBD1 (5 bases). V lost 8 bases and J lost 0, with 13 bases in between. Germline V gene data show CDR1 as LNHDA and CDR2 as SQIVND (reference sequence). The CDR3 contains 14 residues. The CDR3 coding sequence is TGTGCCAGTCGGTACGGGGCGATGAACACTGAAGCTTTCTTT. It yields the protein CASRYGAMNTEAFF.

The gene calls are TRBV3-1 (or the pseudogene TRBV3-2) and TRBJ1-5; D perhaps matches TRBD1 (5 bases). The germline V gene has CDR1 LGHDT and CDR2 YNNKEL (reference sequence). V lost 0 bases to trimming and J lost 0 bases, with 6 bases between them. The CDR3 covers 15 residues. The CDR3 reads CASSQEGPSNQPQHF. In nucleotides, the CDR3 is TGTGCCAGCAGCCAAGAGGGACCTAGCAATCAGCCCCAGCATTTT.

Here the CDR3 reads CASSMQQGQQPQHF. CDR3 sequence (DNA): TGTGCCAGTAGTATGCAACAGGGACAGCAGCCCCAGCATTTT. The chain combines TRBV19 with TRBJ1-5; TRBD1 aligns across 7 bases. Germline V gene data show CDR1 as LNHDA and CDR2 as SQIVND (reference sequence). V dropped 3 bases and J dropped 7; count of bases not matched to a gene: 6. This CDR3 is built from 14 residues.

The rearrangement uses TRBV5-1 and TRBJ1-1, with no clear D. CDR1 is SGHRS, CDR2 YFSETQ, per germline. Trimming took 1 base from V and 1 from J, leaving 2 bases between them. CDR3 length equals 12 residues. The CDR3 DNA sequence: TGCGCCAGCAGCTTGCAGAACACTGAAGCTTTCTTT. This sequence encodes CASSLQNTEAFF.

V and J are TRBV25-1 and TRBJ1-5; tentatively, D is TRBD1 (5 bases). Trimming took 4 bases from V and 3 from J, leaving 10 bases between them. Germline V gene lookup returns CDR1 MGHDK and CDR2 SYGVNS. The CDR3 loop spans 14 amino acids. CDR3 sequence (DNA): TGTGCCAGCAGTGCCGGGACTGCCAATCAGCCCCAGCATTTT. Amino acid sequence: CASSAGTANQPQHF.

This chain connects TRBV10-2 to TRBJ1-5; possibly TRBD1 for D (6 bases). The CDR3 has 15 amino acids. V shed 0 bases and J shed 2 bases, with 8 bases lying between them. The V gene's germline CDR1 is WSHSY and CDR2 SAAADI. CDR3 DNA sequence: TGCGCCAGCAGTGAGTCGGCAGGGGGCAATCAGCCCCAGCATTTT. Amino acid sequence: CASSESAGGNQPQHF.

This chain joins TRBV19 and TRBJ2-1; 11 bases map to TRBD2. V dropped 9 bases and J dropped 6; count of bases not matched to a gene: 7. Germline CDR1 is LNHDA and CDR2 is SQIVND (reference sequence). The CDR3 length is 14 residues. As DNA, the CDR3 is TGTGCCAGCCCGACTAGCGGGAAGTTCAATGAGCAGTTCTTC. Encoded protein: CASPTSGKFNEQFF.

V gene TRBV6-2 or TRBV6-3 combines with J gene TRBJ2-3; 8 bases align to TRBD2. The V gene's germline CDR1 is MNHEY and CDR2 SVGEGT. Trimming cost V 6 bases and J 2 bases; bases outside gene matches: 10. The CDR3 is 16 amino acids. The DNA of the CDR3 is TGTGCCAGCAGCCTCCGGGGTAGCGGGAACACAGATACGCAGTATTTT. Protein sequence: CASSLRGSGNTDTQYF.

The chain has TRBV12-5 and TRBJ2-6, with TRBD1 matching over 10 bases. This CDR3 is built from 16 residues. The germline CDR1 and CDR2 sequences are LGHNT and FRNRAP. V shed 8 bases, J shed 0 bases, and the junction held 4 bases outside the gene matches. The CDR3: CASTGTGDSGANVLTF. The CDR3 DNA is TGTGCTAGTACCGGGACAGGGGACTCTGGGGCCAACGTCCTGACTTTC.

The chain combines TRBV6-5 with TRBJ1-1; possibly TRBD1 for D (5 bases). CDR1 is MNHEY and CDR2 is SVGAGI in the germline V gene. Trimming shortened V by 4 bases and J by 1 base, and 10 bases separated the two germline ends. The CDR3 extends over 14 amino acids. CDR3 sequence: CASSLTGGNTEAFF. CDR3 sequence (DNA): TGTGCCAGCAGTTTAACCGGGGGGAACACTGAAGCTTTCTTT.

The chain recombines TRBV4-2 with TRBJ1-5; 8 bases line up with TRBD1. Losses at the gene ends were 0 bases for V and 2 bases for J; bases not matched to a gene: 12. The CDR3 extends over 19 amino acids. Germline CDR1 is LGHNA and CDR2 is YNFKEQ. CDR3 loop: CASSQDGDRGGGGNQPQHF. Written as DNA, the CDR3 is TGTGCCAGCAGCCAAGACGGAGACAGGGGCGGGGGAGGCAATCAGCCCCAGCATTTT.

The chain joins TRBV27 to TRBJ2-7; D uncertain. The germline gives CDR1 MNHEY, CDR2 SMNVEV (reference sequence). The CDR3 has 14 amino acids. The germline V and J ends were trimmed by 1 base and 5 bases, with 12 bases remaining between them. The CDR3 region has the DNA TGTGCCAGCAGTTTATATTGGGGTTCCCACGAGCAGTACTTC. Its protein is CASSLYWGSHEQYF.

The V call is TRBV5-1, the J call TRBJ1-5; D perhaps matches TRBD1 (6 bases). The CDR3 consists of 14 residues. The germline V and J ends were trimmed by 0 bases and 4 bases, with 8 bases remaining between them. Germline assignment: CDR1 SGHRS and CDR2 YFSETQ. The CDR3 reads CASSLEGENQPQHF. The CDR3 DNA is TGCGCCAGCAGCTTGGAGGGGGAAAATCAGCCCCAGCATTTT. Using reference TRBV5-1 and TRBJ1-5 for the parts outside the CDR3, the full variable domain is KAGVTQTPRYLIKTRGQQVTLSCSPISGHRSVSWYQQTPGQGLQFLFEYFSETQRNKGNFPGRFSGRQFSNSRSEMNVSTLELGDSALYLCASSLEGENQPQHFGDGTRLSIL.